This section outlines one TCR beta chain sequence together with its context. Trimming stripped 0 bases from V and 9 bases from J, with 20 bases between. This CDR3 spans 16 amino acids. Germline V CDR1 and CDR2: SGDLS, YYNGEE. Method: immunoSEQ multiplex PCR; TCRdb's copy keeps in-frame clones and lacks some. The table includes 200,000 to 250,000 clones, roughly three quarters detected once. From cryopreserved PBMCs came about 2.1 micrograms of genomic DNA used for TCR beta libraries. The data stem from a study of cytotoxic CD8 clonotypes in ibrutinib-treated CLL. Study-level background: The average sample held roughly 250,000 productive templates and tens of thousands of productive rearrangements.

Sequenced here: PBMCs, sampled after 12 months of ibrutinib treatment. V is TRBV9 and J is TRBJ2-3, with a tentative D call TRBD1 (6 bases). The source of this sequence is a human donor with chronic lymphocytic leukemia. The CDR3 coding sequence is TGTGCCAGCAGCGTAGCTTCCGAAAGACAGGTATGGACGCAGTATTTT. Translation: CASSVASERQVWTQYF.